This record covers a single T cell receptor (beta chain). Its antigen remains unidentified. The data belong to a study of T cell responses to AZD1222 COVID-19 vaccine. Germline V lookup: CDR1 SGDLS, CDR2 YYNGEE. The V and J ends lost 2 bases and 3 bases, in that order; junction bases with no gene match: 11. This CDR3 comprises 17 residues. Study findings and constraints: Only a handful of AZD1222 recipients, several in all, had baseline seropositivity. Clonal diversity may have been underestimated in mostly white British donors. Repertoire samples came only from after the peak T cell response. Spike-specific TCR depth and breadth grew after two AZD1222 doses.

Produced via immunoSEQ multiplex PCR; TCRdb's table is partial and in-frame only. Here the sample spans just over 95,000 clones, roughly 91% being singletons. The chain combines TRBV9 with TRBJ2-5; 9 bases line up with TRBD2. This specimen was peripheral blood, taken on day 0 of AZD1222 vaccination. The sequence was obtained from an adult in good health. The CDR3 reads CASSVFKAASGEETQYF. The CDR3 DNA sequence: TGTGCCAGCAGCGTCTTTAAGGCCGCTAGCGGGGAAGAGACCCAGTACTTC.